The 15 T cell receptor beta chains below come from one sample, sequenced in a study of control samples from healthy donors and cancer patients. Only in-frame clones appear in the TCRdb table, and some are missing; sequencing was by immunoSEQ multiplex PCR. The table records about 120,000 clones, 85% to 90% of them present only once. The material sequenced was PBMCs. All receptors derive from a woman aged 45-60 years with colorectal cancer.

The chain uses TRBV19 and TRBJ2-3; D remains unclear. There are 12 residues in the CDR3. CDR1 LNHDA and CDR2 SQIVND come from the germline V gene (reference sequence). The ends were cut back, 8 bases at V and 2 bases at J, with 8 bases in the middle. The CDR3 loop is CASALNTDTQYF. CDR3 DNA sequence: TGTGCCAGTGCTCTGAACACAGATACGCAGTATTTT. Full variable domain (outside the CDR3, taken from reference TRBV19 and TRBJ2-3): DGGITQSPKYLFRKEGQNVTLSCEQNLNHDAMYWYRQDPGQGLRLIYYSQIVNDFQKGDIAEGYSVSREKKESFPLTVTSAQKNPTAFYLCASALNTDTQYFGPGTRLTVL.

The chain recombines TRBV4-1 with TRBJ2-3; TRBD1 or TRBD2 may be the D gene (5 bases each). V gave up 4 bases and J gave up 2 bases, with 13 bases separating them. Germline loops: CDR1 MGHRA, CDR2 YSYEKL. The CDR3 sequence is 15 residues long. This CDR3 is CASSRGWGNTDTQYF. CDR3 nucleotides: TGCGCCAGCAGCCGAGGATGGGGGAACACAGATACGCAGTATTTT.

The V call is TRBV9, the J call TRBJ2-1; 10 bases are shared with TRBD2. The CDR3 extends over 14 amino acids. The germline CDR1 and CDR2 sequences are SGDLS and YYNGEE. Trimming removed 3 bases from V and 9 bases from J; junction bases left unmatched: 6. The CDR3 sequence is CASSEASGRGEQFF. Here the CDR3 DNA reads TGTGCCAGCAGCGAGGCTAGCGGGAGAGGTGAGCAGTTCTTC.

The rearrangement uses TRBV7-9 and TRBJ2-7; the match to TRBD1 covers 7 bases. Germline loops: CDR1 SEHNR, CDR2 FQNEAQ (reference sequence). The CDR3 is 13 amino acids. V was clipped by 7 bases and J by 5 bases; unmatched bases: 8. CDR3 residues: CASKGDRLNEQYF. The CDR3 nucleotides read TGTGCCAGCAAAGGGGACAGATTAAACGAGCAGTACTTC. The complete variable domain, with remaining parts taken from reference TRBV7-9 and TRBJ2-7, reads DTGVSQNPRHKITKRGQNVTFRCDPISEHNRLYWYRQTLGQGPEFLTYFQNEAQLEKSRLLSDRFSAERPKGSFSTLEIQRTEQGDSAMYLCASKGDRLNEQYFGPGTRLTVT.

The rearrangement uses TRBV30 and TRBJ1-1; no clear D gene. The CDR3 is made up of 13 amino acids. V shed 0 bases and J shed 1 base, with 6 bases lying between them. Germline CDR1 and CDR2: GTSNPN and SVGIG (reference sequence). CDR3 sequence reads: CAWSVGENTEAFF. The CDR3 region has the DNA TGTGCCTGGAGTGTAGGCGAGAACACTGAAGCTTTCTTT.

The chain combines TRBV12-3 or TRBV12-4 with TRBJ2-7, with D possibly matching TRBD2 (5 bases). This CDR3 has 12 residues. V was trimmed by 3 bases and J by 3 bases, leaving 6 bases between them. CDR3 amino acids: CASSLGDYEQYF. The CDR3 DNA reads as TGTGCCAGCAGTTTGGGAGACTACGAGCAGTACTTC.

V is TRBV15 and J is TRBJ1-5; 7 bases are shared with TRBD1. V was pared by 8 bases and J by 1 base, with 5 bases of the junction left unmatched. Germline V lookup: CDR1 LNHNV, CDR2 YYDKDF (reference sequence). This CDR3 contains 14 residues. The CDR3 loop is CATVDRPSNQPQHF. The CDR3 DNA is TGTGCCACCGTGGACAGGCCGAGCAATCAGCCCCAGCATTTT.

V is TRBV20-1 and J is TRBJ1-5; D is unclear. Germline V lookup: CDR1 DFQATT, CDR2 SNEGSKA (reference sequence). V dropped 5 bases and J dropped 1 base, with 15 bases sitting between them. CDR3 size: 15 residues. CDR3 bases: TGCAGTGCTCGTGACGGGGTAGGGAGCAATCAGCCCCAGCATTTT. Amino acids: CSARDGVGSNQPQHF.

V gene TRBV9 combines with J gene TRBJ2-2, with unresolved D. V lost 0 bases and J lost 5, with 8 bases in between. Germline-derived CDR1 and CDR2 are SGDLS and YYNGEE. CDR3 length: 14 amino acids. This CDR3 reads CASSVARRTGELFF. CDR3 in DNA: TGTGCCAGCAGCGTAGCTCGGCGTACCGGGGAGCTGTTTTTT. Based on the CDR3 plus reference TRBV9 and TRBJ2-2, the full variable domain is DSGVTQTPKHLITATGQRVTLRCSPRSGDLSVYWYQQSLDQGLQFLIQYYNGEERAKGNILERFSAQQFPDLHSELNLSSLELGDSALYFCASSVARRTGELFFGEGSRLTVL.

This chain connects TRBV13 to TRBJ2-7, with 9 nucleotides matching TRBD2. The CDR3 is 16 residues long. The junction had 10 bases not matched to a gene; V was cut back by 1 base and J by 6 bases. The germline gives CDR1 PRHDT, CDR2 FYEKMQ (reference sequence). The CDR3 loop is CASSLDVAGAPREQYF. The CDR3 nucleotides read TGTGCCAGCAGCTTAGATGTAGCGGGGGCCCCCCGCGAGCAGTACTTC. The whole variable domain, remainder taken from reference TRBV13 and TRBJ2-7, is AAGVIQSPRHLIKEKRETATLKCYPIPRHDTVYWYQQGPGQDPQFLISFYEKMQSDKGSIPDRFSAQQFSDYHSELNMSSLELGDSALYFCASSLDVAGAPREQYFGPGTRLTVT.

This chain joins TRBV20-1 and TRBJ2-5; no definite D call. Germline CDR1 DFQATT, CDR2 SNEGSKA (reference sequence). The CDR3 has 11 residues. Trimming took 4 bases from V and 3 from J, leaving 6 bases between them. The CDR3 loop is CSATDEETQYF. The CDR3 DNA follows: TGCAGTGCTACCGACGAAGAGACCCAGTACTTC.

The chain recombines TRBV2 with TRBJ2-2; 9 bases fit TRBD1. The CDR3 length is 16 residues. Trimming took 6 bases from V and 6 from J; bases not matched to a gene: 11. Per germline, CDR1 SNHLY and CDR2 FYNNEI. The CDR3 region is CASRDRGGPGAGELFF. CDR3 in DNA: TGTGCCAGCAGGGACAGGGGAGGGCCAGGGGCCGGGGAGCTGTTTTTT. Using reference TRBV2 and TRBJ2-2 for the parts outside the CDR3, the full variable domain is EPEVTQTPSHQVTQMGQEVILRCVPISNHLYFYWYRQILGQKVEFLVSFYNNEISEKSEIFDDQFSVERPDGSNFTLKIRSTKLEDSAMYFCASRDRGGPGAGELFFGEGSRLTVL.

A few counts support this clone. This chain joins TRBV7-2 and TRBJ2-1, with 9 bases that match TRBD2. The CDR3 spans 17 residues. The junction had 5 bases not matched to a gene; V was cut back by 2 bases and J by 0 bases. Germline V CDR1 and CDR2: SGHTA, FQGNSA. The DNA of the CDR3 is TGTGCCAGCAGCTTAAATAGCGGGGGAAGCTCCTACAATGAGCAGTTCTTC. This encodes CASSLNSGGSSYNEQFF. The complete variable domain, with remaining parts taken from reference TRBV7-2 and TRBJ2-1, reads GAGVSQSPSNKVTEKGKDVELRCDPISGHTALYWYRQSLGQGLEFLIYFQGNSAPDKSGLPSDRFSAERTGGSVSTLTIQRTQQEDSAVYLCASSLNSGGSSYNEQFFGPGTRLTVL.

The chain uses TRBV7-9 and TRBJ2-7; D call uncertain. Trimming pared 5 bases from V and 1 base from J, leaving 15 bases between. The CDR3 runs to 15 residues. Germline V CDR1 and CDR2: SEHNR, FQNEAQ (reference sequence). DNA of the CDR3: TGTGCCAGCAGCAACACCCTGGCAGCGTCCTACGAGCAGTACTTC. Amino acid sequence: CASSNTLAASYEQYF.

This clone was found once. The V and J genes are TRBV5-1 and TRBJ1-1; D is undetermined. V dropped 7 bases and J dropped 3 bases, with 13 bases sitting between them. The CDR3 is 13 amino acids. Germline V lookup: CDR1 SGHRS, CDR2 YFSETQ. The CDR3 DNA is TGCGCCAGCTCCCTGGACGGATACACTGAAGCTTTCTTT. Its protein product is CASSLDGYTEAFF. Full variable domain (rest looked up from reference TRBV5-1 and TRBJ1-1): KAGVTQTPRYLIKTRGQQVTLSCSPISGHRSVSWYQQTPGQGLQFLFEYFSETQRNKGNFPGRFSGRQFSNSRSEMNVSTLELGDSALYLCASSLDGYTEAFFGQGTRLTVV.